This T cell receptor beta chain was captured by sequencing in a study of neurological immune-mediated disorders. The V segment lost 5 bases and the J segment 0 bases; nucleotides outside the gene matches: 4. Germline assignment: CDR1 ENHRY and CDR2 SYGVKD. There are 15 residues in the CDR3. TCRdb itself ran the 5' RACE reads through MiXCR, one entry per CDR3 protein. In the table there are tens of thousands of distinct CDR3 sequences, approximately 6% of which are singletons. The clonotype originates from a woman in her forties or fifties in good health. The chain combines TRBV10-3 with TRBJ1-5; 7 bases agree with TRBD1. Sequencing used CD4+ T cells from blood. The CDR3 sequence: CAISYTGDSNQPQHF. The CDR3 DNA sequence: TGTGCCATCAGTTACACAGGGGATAGCAATCAGCCCCAGCATTTT.